One sample yielded the 10 T cell receptor beta chains listed below, sequenced in a study of cytomegalovirus exposure and HLA in healthy donors. This PCR relied on a set of 60 Vbeta primers and 13 Jbeta primers. Profiled with immunoSEQ multiplex PCR; TCRdb holds only in-frame clones, not every one. The table shows roughly 160,000 clones, with over 75% occurring only once. Source material: PBMCs. The receptors originated from a woman aged 50 to 65 in good health and CMV-seropositive.

V and J are TRBV29-1 and TRBJ2-7; 7 nucleotides agree with TRBD2. The CDR3 totals 12 residues. Losses at the gene ends were 8 bases for V and 1 base for J; bases not matched to a gene: 5. Germline V gives CDR1 SQVTM, CDR2 ANQGSEA. This CDR3 is CSLTSESYEQYF. For the CDR3, the DNA is TGCAGCCTAACTAGCGAGTCCTACGAGCAGTACTTC.

V and J are TRBV28 and TRBJ2-7; 7 bases agree with TRBD2. CDR3 length: 14 residues. Per germline, CDR1 MDHEN and CDR2 SYDVKM. Trimming cost V 8 bases and J 0 bases; bases outside gene matches: 7. Written as DNA, the CDR3 is TGTGCCAGCCTGACTAGCTTGAGCTCCTACGAGCAGTACTTC. It yields the protein CASLTSLSSYEQYF.

The count of this clone is one. This chain connects TRBV29-1 to TRBJ2-2, with TRBD1 as a possible D gene (6 bases). The CDR3 runs 16 residues. CDR1 and CDR2 from the germline V gene are SQVTM and ANQGSEA. V was pared by 6 bases and J by 0 bases, with 17 bases between. Here the CDR3 DNA reads TGCAGCGTCGCCCCGGGACAACTCACGAACACCGGGGAGCTGTTTTTT. As protein: CSVAPGQLTNTGELFF.

The chain links TRBV2 to TRBJ1-1; no clear D. Deletions cut 3 bases from V and 3 bases from J, with 17 bases between. There are 16 residues in the CDR3. CDR1 is SNHLY, CDR2 FYNNEI, per germline. CDR3 sequence: CASSDLVATGDTEAFF. For the CDR3, the DNA is TGTGCCAGCAGTGATCTCGTTGCCACCGGTGACACTGAAGCTTTCTTT.

The CDR3 DNA is TGTGCCAGCAGCGTCCAATCGACAGCGAAAAACACAGATACGCAGTATTTT. The encoded protein is CASSVQSTAKNTDTQYF. The chain is built from TRBV9 and TRBJ2-3; D might be TRBD1 (5 bases). This CDR3 region has 17 residues. The ends were cut back, 2 bases at V and 2 bases at J, with 18 bases in the middle. Germline V CDR1 and CDR2: SGDLS, YYNGEE.

The gene calls are TRBV28 and TRBJ1-1; 11 bases fit TRBD1. V lost 4 bases, J lost 6 bases, and 7 bases stayed unmatched. Germline V gene data show CDR1 as MDHEN and CDR2 as SYDVKM. The CDR3 runs 15 residues. As DNA, the CDR3 is TGTGCCAGCAGTTCTGGACAGGGGGCTTTCGCTGAAGCTTTCTTT. This sequence encodes CASSSGQGAFAEAFF.

In this sample, this clone turned up once. The gene calls are TRBV4-1 and TRBJ2-3; no clear D. Trimming took 3 bases from V and 6 from J, leaving 16 bases between them. The CDR3 totals 15 residues. Germline V gives CDR1 MGHRA, CDR2 YSYEKL. The DNA of the CDR3 is TGCGCCAGCAGCCAGGATACCCTTTCTAGGGATACGCAGTATTTT. Its protein product is CASSQDTLSRDTQYF.

The rearrangement joins TRBV7-2 to TRBJ2-7, with 10 bases identical to TRBD2. Germline V gene sequence: CDR1 SGHTA, CDR2 FQGNSA. Trimming removed 3 bases from V and 7 bases from J; junction bases left unmatched: 3. This CDR3 has 13 residues. CDR3 region: CASSFLAGAEQYF. Here the CDR3 DNA reads TGTGCCAGCAGCTTTCTAGCGGGGGCTGAGCAGTACTTC.

The chain joins TRBV2 to TRBJ1-5, with D perhaps matching TRBD1 (6 bases). Germline V gene data show CDR1 as SNHLY and CDR2 as FYNNEI. Deletions cut 6 bases from V and 2 bases from J, with 17 bases between. The CDR3 contains 16 residues. As DNA, the CDR3 is TGTGCCAGCAGGGGAGGGGGGGTCGCGGGCAATCAGCCCCAGCATTTT. Translated: CASRGGGVAGNQPQHF.

J is TRBJ1-5 and V is TRBV7-2; weak D call: TRBD1 (6 bases). The germline V gene has CDR1 SGHTA and CDR2 FQGNSA. There are 13 residues in the CDR3. Trimming left V 5 bases short and J 6 bases short, with 11 bases between. DNA for the CDR3: TGTGCCAGCAGCCAAGCAGGGGCTCAGCCCCAGCATTTT. The encoded protein is CASSQAGAQPQHF.